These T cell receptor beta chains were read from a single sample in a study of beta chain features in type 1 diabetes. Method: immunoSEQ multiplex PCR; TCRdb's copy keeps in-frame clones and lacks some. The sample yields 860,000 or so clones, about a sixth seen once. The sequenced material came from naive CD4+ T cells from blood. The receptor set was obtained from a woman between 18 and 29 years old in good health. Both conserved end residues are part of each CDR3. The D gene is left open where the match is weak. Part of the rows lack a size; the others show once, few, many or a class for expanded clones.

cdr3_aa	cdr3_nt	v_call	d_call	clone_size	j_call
CASSLVAGGPQEQYF	TGTGCCAGCAGCTTGGTAGCGGGAGGGCCTCAAGAGCAGTACTTC	TRBV7-9	TRBD2	few	TRBJ2-7
CASSQAIRGNQPQHF	TGTGCCAGCAGCCAAGCGATCCGGGGCAATCAGCCCCAGCATTTT	TRBV4-2	NA	few	TRBJ1-5
CASSLVRGTISYEQYF	TGTGCCAGCAGCTTAGTCCGAGGGACGATCTCCTACGAGCAGTACTTC	TRBV7-2	NA	NA	TRBJ2-7
CASSFSGNTIYF	TGTGCCAGCAGCTTTTCCGGAAACACCATATATTTT	TRBV7-2	NA	few	TRBJ1-3
CASSLLPGELFF	TGTGCCAGCAGCTTACTGCCCGGGGAGCTGTTTTTT	TRBV7-9	NA	many	TRBJ2-2
CASSETGSYNEQFF	TGTGCCAGCAGTGAGACGGGCTCCTACAATGAGCAGTTCTTC	TRBV6-4	NA	NA	TRBJ2-1
CATSRGNIQYF	TGTGCCACCAGCAGGGGGAACATTCAGTACTTC	TRBV15	NA	few	TRBJ2-4
CAITKGQGKSYEQYF	TGTGCCATCACAAAAGGACAGGGTAAATCCTACGAGCAGTACTTC	TRBV10-3	TRBD1	NA	TRBJ2-7
CASSSGDRTGELFF	TGTGCCAGCAGCTCAGGAGACCGGACCGGGGAGCTGTTTTTT	TRBV11-3	NA	NA	TRBJ2-2
CASSQDTGLGSEQYF	TGTGCCAGCAGCCAAGACACAGGGCTTGGGTCCGAGCAGTACTTC	TRBV4-2	NA	few	TRBJ2-7
CASRGSGPPGELFF	TGTGCCAGCAGGGGTAGCGGTCCCCCCGGGGAGCTGTTTTTT	TRBV28	NA	few	TRBJ2-2
CASSLGGLQETQYF	TGTGCCAGCAGCCTCGGCGGCTTACAAGAGACCCAGTACTTC	TRBV9	NA	few	TRBJ2-5
CASSEYRQGRDEQFF	TGTGCCAGCAGTGAATATCGGCAGGGGCGCGATGAGCAGTTCTTC	TRBV25-1	NA	few	TRBJ2-1
CASSSRQDSYEQYF	TGTGCCAGTAGTTCCCGACAGGACTCCTACGAGCAGTACTTC	TRBV19	NA	few	TRBJ2-7
CASSVGQGPAEAFF	TGTGCCAGCAGCGTAGGCCAGGGGCCCGCTGAAGCTTTCTTT	TRBV9	NA	NA	TRBJ1-1
CASSPLGMTTSGANVLTF	TGTGCCAGCAGTCCACTTGGGATGACCACCTCTGGGGCCAACGTCCTGACTTTC	TRBV28	NA	few	TRBJ2-6